This T cell receptor (beta chain) was documented in a study of CD8 T cells in Susac syndrome. An amount of RNA that ranged from roughly 0.5 to 1 ug was reverse transcribed with random hexamers. TCR beta CDR3 was amplified by immunoSEQ covering 54 Vbeta and 13 Jbeta. TCRdb re-called the immunoSEQ multiplex PCR reads with MiXCR, one entry per CDR3 protein. This table holds around 200,000 distinct CDR3 sequences, 95% found once. Germline assignment: CDR1 DFQATT and CDR2 SNEGSKA (reference sequence). The CDR3 runs to 18 residues. Trimming cost V 1 base and J 5 bases; bases outside gene matches: 18. The study sequenced TCR beta in blood CD8+ and CD4+ T cells. FACS enriched CD8+ TEMRA cells, while bulk CD8+ and CD4+ were negatively isolated. With regard to this clonotype: Its specificity is unknown.

Notes on the study in general: The study conceded that relatively few individuals underwent its TCR sequencing and HLA analysis.

This TCR came from a human donor with multiple sclerosis. The sample taken for sequencing was CD4+ T cells from PBMCs. This chain links TRBV20-1 with TRBJ2-3; 7 bases match TRBD2. The CDR3 here is CSARGPQSVRIAGDTQYF. In DNA, the CDR3 is TGCAGTGCTAGAGGCCCCCAATCCGTGAGGATAGCGGGAGATACGCAGTATTTT.